This T cell receptor (beta chain) originates from a study of OX40 agonist ivuxolimab in advanced cancers. Study-wide background: Ivuxolimab, an antibody that agonizes OX40 (CD134), was administered to the patients. General study findings and limits: Expanded clones were, on average, more numerous among CD8+ T cells than CD4+. By week 6 at 0.1 to 3.0 mg/kg, blood CD4+ and CD8+ T cells had expanded clonally.

The cohort excluded patients with autoimmune disease history or systemic immunosuppression. Libraries were prepared by immunoSEQ multiplex PCR; TCRdb keeps only in-frame clonotypes and omits some of them. The data hold roughly 56,000 clones, with 65% to 85% observed a single time. The CDR3 extends over 13 amino acids. CDR1 and CDR2 from the germline V gene are MGHRA and YSYEKL. Trimming removed 4 bases from V and 3 bases from J, with 7 bases in between. Notes on this clone: Its matching antigen is unknown.

The V call is TRBV4-1, the J call TRBJ1-5; perhaps TRBD1 as D (5 bases). The sequences come from CD4+ or CD8+ T cells sorted from blood, collected in a trial of the OX40 agonist ivuxolimab. The clonotype originates from an adult with an advanced solid tumor such as melanoma, head and neck, liver or kidney cancer. The CDR3 DNA reads TGCGCCAGCAGCCCAGGGACCAATCAGCCCCAGCATTTT. This translates into CASSPGTNQPQHF.